Sequencing of this T cell receptor (beta chain) was carried out in a study of control samples from healthy donors and cancer patients. Looked up from germline, CDR1 is SGHNT and CDR2 is YYREEE (reference sequence). V gave up 0 bases and J gave up 3 bases, with 12 bases separating them. This CDR3 has 15 residues. TCRdb's table, derived via immunoSEQ multiplex PCR, lists solely in-frame clones and lacks some. Of under 200,000 clones in the sample, around 95% were seen once. This receptor was obtained from a middle-aged woman in good health. Sequenced: blood. The chain couples TRBV5-4 to TRBJ2-5, with a tentative D call TRBD1 (6 bases). The CDR3 here is CASSLDLAGEETQYF. CDR3 nucleotide sequence: TGTGCCAGCAGCTTGGATTTGGCAGGGGAAGAGACCCAGTACTTC.